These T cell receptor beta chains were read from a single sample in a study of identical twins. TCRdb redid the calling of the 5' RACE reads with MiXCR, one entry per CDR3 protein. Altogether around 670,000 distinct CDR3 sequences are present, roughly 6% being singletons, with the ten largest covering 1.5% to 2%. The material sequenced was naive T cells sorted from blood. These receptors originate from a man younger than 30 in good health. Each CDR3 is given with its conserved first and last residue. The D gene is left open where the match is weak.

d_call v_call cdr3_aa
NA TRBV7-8 CASTSTRIGAYEQYF
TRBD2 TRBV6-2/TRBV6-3 CASSGGLAIDTQYF
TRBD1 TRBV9 CASSVAGTGAYEQYF
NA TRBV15 CATSRVAGRSGTEAFF
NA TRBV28 CASSFSYEQFF
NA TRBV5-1 CASGGRGLASTDTQYF
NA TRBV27 CASSFGVSNIVNNEQFF
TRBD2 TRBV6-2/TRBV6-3 CASSLLAGGLYEQYF
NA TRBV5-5 CASSLNSLNTEAFF
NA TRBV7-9 CASSLDSSPLHF
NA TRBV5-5 CASSYTGDTEAFF
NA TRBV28 CATNTGAGELFF
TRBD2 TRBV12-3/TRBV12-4 CASSVAGGGNEQFF
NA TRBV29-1 CSVSPPTGEKNIQYF
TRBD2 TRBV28 CASSELAGGHTDTQYF
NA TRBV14 CASSQKGDTQYF
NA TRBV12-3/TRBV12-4 CASSFRTYEQYF
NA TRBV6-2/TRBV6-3 CASSYLGQSNQPQHF
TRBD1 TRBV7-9 CASSHSTGQGNTIYF
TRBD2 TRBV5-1 CASSIGTSGPAYNEQFF
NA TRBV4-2 CASSQERGDSGANVLTF
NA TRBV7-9 CASSPDGKETQYF
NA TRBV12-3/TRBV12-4 CASSFFSNNEQFF
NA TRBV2 CASSDYAYEQYF
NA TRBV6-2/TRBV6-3 CASRLPTGRLEAFF
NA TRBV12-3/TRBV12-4 CASSFGGGLNIQYF
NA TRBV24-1 CATSDLGGYNEQFF